This paragraph reports one TCR beta chain. This receptor's antigen is unknown. No clone much larger than this one lies a single base away; base qualities are absent. CD4+ T cells from unexposed donors were collected before the COVID-19 pandemic (2011-2018). To separate naive from memory CD4+ T cells, cryopreserved PBMCs first underwent CD4 enrichment and then EasySep naive CD4+ T cell enrichment. The leukapheresis product used for the unexposed donors was purchased from a commercial source. Ficoll-Paque PLUS gradient centrifugation was used to isolate PBMCs from leukapheresis product or whole blood. PBMCs were either used fresh in the expansion assay or cryopreserved at -140 degrees C. The QIAamp Micro DNA Kit was used to extract genomic DNA from the CD4+ T cells. The data belong to a study of CD4 T cells in relation to SARS-CoV-2 and coronaviruses (dated by TCRdb to the early 2020s). Context from the whole study: Shared crossreactive spike epitopes were mapped to their HLA restriction using patient-derived lymphoblastoid cell lines. Samples from three pre-COVID donors and the naive versus memory experiments were sequenced with the Adaptive Biotechnologies TCR-sequencing kit; other data were Illumina-based. At the level of individual TCR clonotypes, the study evaluated whether memory CD4+ T cells crossreact between the spike proteins of SARS-CoV-2 and those of common cold coronaviruses. A different, Illumina-based TCR-beta assay was used to sequence expansion assays from other donors in the study.

The germline V gene specifies SGHRS as CDR1 and YFSETQ as CDR2. Its CDR3 holds 17 amino acids, cysteine through phenylalanine. The DNA shown is the 51-base CDR3, in frame from base 1. V is cut by 4 bases and J by 1 base, and the space between the germline ends is 19 bases. Deep-resolution immunoSEQ TCR-beta sequencing was performed on DNA from uncultured naive and memory CD4+ T cells. The original pipeline was this. During preprocessing, nonproductive sequences were removed, as were CDR3s that did not start with C, did not end with F or W, or were shorter than 7 amino acids. Cultured and uncultured naive and memory CD4+ repertoires were searched for CDR3s previously identified as spike- and CEF-reactive. Pairwise Levenshtein distance, computed with the stringdist R package after three terminal residues were trimmed from each end, was used as the measure of CDR3 homology. Entries here come from immuneACCESS through TCRdb and include only in-frame sequences with V and J called. Some clones fail to appear in such tables; in the studies checked, an unresolved V gene covers under half of the shortfall, and the cause of the remainder is unknown. V and J calls and clone size are as listed in that table; D and trimming were resolved from the DNA. In this sample the table shows some 70,000 clones, approximately 93% of which occur a single time. The ten largest clones represent under 0.25% of the sample.

Paper-wide results and their limitations: Small numbers of patients and of tested TCRs limited the study. Crossreactivity analysis centred on spike protein, so crossreactivity against other viral proteins was not assessed. Roughly 64% of donors had memory CD4+ clonotypes that crossrecognized SARS-CoV-2 and at least one common cold coronavirus spike. Because no donor provided both pre-pandemic and post-infection samples, tracing the source of pre-existing responses was limited. Sequencing naive versus memory cells indicated that the assay picks up memory recall responses, not primary responses primed during culture. Crossreactive clones showed significantly weaker SARS-CoV-2-driven expansion than monoreactive clones, consistent with antigenic imprinting.

This TCR derives from a human donor in good health. Here the chain combines TRBV5-1 and TRBJ2-3, and possibly TRBD2, on 5 matching bases. The sample comprised naive CD4+ T cells from PBMCs. Interpreted using the paper, the cell subset or site label stands for: naive CD4+ T cells isolated by negative enrichment. The nucleotide sequence is TGCGCCAGCAGCCATAGGCGTCCTAGCCATGGCACAGATACGCAGTATTTT. Its coded protein is CASSHRRPSHGTDTQYF.